This T cell receptor (beta chain) was captured by sequencing in a study of T-cell reconstitution after alpha-beta-depleted transplantation in children. This CDR3 spans 16 amino acids. Germline lookup yields CDR1 ENHRY and CDR2 SYGVKD. With 4 bases removed from V and 6 bases from J, the gap between germline ends came to 18 bases. As for this clonotype: The antigen remains undetermined.

Findings and caveats of the study: In patients about two months after transplant, alpha-beta T cells reportedly arose from several hundred expanded graft clones. Surviving recipient T cells and thymic progenitors accounted for the high day-60 TCRbeta diversity observed in some patients.

The authors prepared the TCRbeta library with unique molecular identifiers. A single record per CDR3 protein comes from TCRdb applying MiXCR to the PCR reads. The sample includes a few hundred thousand distinct CDR3 sequences, around two fifths of them seen just once. V and J are TRBV10-3 and TRBJ2-2; D is perhaps TRBD1 (5 bases). The sequence was obtained from a girl aged 2-9 years with aplastic anemia, due to receive a stem cell transplant. This sample comprised PBMCs, obtained before TCRalphabeta/CD19-depleted stem cell transplant. The CDR3 sequence: CAISGVAGSVAGELFF. In nucleotides, the CDR3 is TGTGCCATCAGTGGTGTAGCAGGGTCGGTCGCCGGGGAGCTGTTTTTT.